This T cell receptor beta chain was recorded in a study of neurological immune-mediated disorders. Broader study findings: The study found the most TCR clonal expansion in HTLV-1-associated myelopathy and the least in multiple sclerosis, below healthy controls.

Per germline, CDR1 SGHRS and CDR2 YFSETQ. This CDR3 contains 16 residues. V lost 3 bases, J lost 5 bases, and 11 bases stayed unmatched. Over 180 million TCR-beta sequences from 15-18 subjects came from every sequencing run. TCRdb fed the 5' RACE reads into MiXCR, producing one record per CDR3 protein. Among nearly 45,000 distinct CDR3 sequences listed, 20% to 25% were seen once. There are many counts of this clonotype. What it binds is not known. The time point denotes: technical triplicate 3. Unsorted libraries came from 2 million PBMCs stored at -80 °C. This rearrangement joins TRBV5-1 to TRBJ2-5; 9 bases fit TRBD1. The sequencing input was PBMCs. The TCR comes from a man in his fifties or sixties with HTLV-1-associated myelopathy (HAM/TSP). CDR3 in DNA: TGCGCCAGCAGCTGGGGAACAGGGGGCTCAATGGAGACCCAGTACTTC. This sequence encodes CASSWGTGGSMETQYF.